Each of the 5 T cell receptor beta chains below was sequenced from the same sample in a study of vaccination and CD4 T cells after COVID-19. Treatment described: roughly nine-day PBMC culture with coronavirus spike peptide pools or control peptides (ViraFEST assay). Cultured CD4+ T-cell DNA underwent Oncomine TCR Beta short-read sequencing. TCRdb independently ran MiXCR on the PCR reads; one entry per CDR3 protein. The sample records 20,000 to 25,000 distinct CDR3 sequences, 60% to 75% being singletons. Their cognate antigens are unknown. Material: CD4+ T cells from blood, cultured in vitro. All receptors derive from a human donor who had recovered from COVID-19.

This clonotype has only a few counts. The rearrangement links TRBV6-5 to TRBJ1-2; D is perhaps TRBD1 (5 bases). The germline V gene encodes CDR1 MNHEY and CDR2 SVGAGI. The CDR3 has 15 amino acids. Trimming took 4 bases from V and 5 from J, leaving 17 bases between them. CDR3 coding DNA: TGTGCCAGCAGTTGGAGGTCGGGGGGTTATTATGGCTACACCTTC. Amino acid sequence: CASSWRSGGYYGYTF.

This sequence joins TRBV15 and TRBJ1-2, with unresolved D. The CDR3 extends over 16 amino acids. Germline loops: CDR1 LNHNV, CDR2 YYDKDF (reference sequence). The V end lost 2 bases, the J end lost 5 bases, and 18 bases lay between the germline ends. The CDR3 reads CATSRPAGPIGYGYTF. CDR3 bases: TGTGCCACCAGCAGACCGGCTGGCCCCATAGGGTATGGCTACACCTTC.

The chain couples TRBV2 to TRBJ1-1; no firm D call. Trimming removed 6 bases from V and 4 bases from J, with 18 bases in between. Germline CDR1 is SNHLY and CDR2 is FYNNEI. The CDR3 is 15 residues long. CDR3 region: CASRPSAGMGTEAFF. Here the CDR3 DNA reads TGTGCCAGCAGGCCCTCGGCGGGGATGGGCACTGAAGCTTTCTTT.

The rearrangement uses TRBV5-1 and TRBJ1-1; possible D gene TRBD1, 5 bases. Germline V gives CDR1 SGHRS, CDR2 YFSETQ. The CDR3 length is 12 residues. Trimming shortened V by 4 bases and J by 10 bases, and 14 bases separated the two germline ends. The CDR3 spells CASSHGGGRAFF. The CDR3 bases are TGCGCCAGCAGCCACGGGGGGGGTCGAGCTTTCTTT.

The CDR3 DNA reads as TGTGCCAGCAGCTCAAGACCTCTACCGGGAGGCTACACCTTC. This codes for CASSSRPLPGGYTF. The chain employs TRBV7-2 and TRBJ1-2; D gene ambiguous. The CDR3 covers 14 residues. The V end lost 4 bases, the J end lost 8 bases, and 17 bases lay between the germline ends. Germline CDR1 and CDR2: SGHTA and FQGNSA.